These T cell receptor beta chains were read from a single sample in a study of CD8+CD57+ T cells in acquired aplastic anemia. MiXCR, run by TCRdb on the reads, gives a single entry per CDR3 protein. The sample has fewer than 200,000 distinct CDR3 sequences; 50% to 75% are singletons. The specimen was sorted CD4+, CD8+, or CD8+CD57+ T cells (not recorded which) from PBMCs. The receptors come from a human donor in good health. CDR3s leave out the opening cysteine and the closing phenylalanine or tryptophan. Fields, in order: V gene, J gene, CDR3 protein.

v_gene: TRBV7-3; j_gene: TRBJ2-7; CDR3aa: ASRSAGNSYEQY
v_gene: TRBV20-1; j_gene: TRBJ2-3; CDR3aa: SARWPLRGGPRGWDTQY
v_gene: TRBV5-1; j_gene: TRBJ1-6; CDR3aa: ASSLRTGTEGSPLH
v_gene: TRBV6-1; j_gene: TRBJ2-5; CDR3aa: ASSPTGFQETQY
v_gene: TRBV20-1; j_gene: TRBJ2-7; CDR3aa: SARGTTTSSYEQY
v_gene: TRBV7-9; j_gene: TRBJ2-7; CDR3aa: ASSPGQKQY
v_gene: TRBV20-1; j_gene: TRBJ2-1; CDR3aa: SASRKTGTSSYNEQF
v_gene: TRBV25-1; j_gene: TRBJ2-3; CDR3aa: ASSPGLTTDTQY
v_gene: TRBV2; j_gene: TRBJ1-6; CDR3aa: ASSDENSPLH
v_gene: TRBV25-1; j_gene: TRBJ2-1; CDR3aa: ASSESGDLHNEQF
v_gene: TRBV5-6; j_gene: TRBJ1-2; CDR3aa: ASSPGQSFYGYT
v_gene: TRBV6-5; j_gene: TRBJ1-3; CDR3aa: ASIGDGNTIY
v_gene: TRBV10-1; j_gene: TRBJ2-2; CDR3aa: ASSVYGDKNTGELF
v_gene: TRBV15; j_gene: TRBJ2-7; CDR3aa: ATSLRQNSYEQY
v_gene: TRBV15; j_gene: TRBJ2-3; CDR3aa: ATSSGTGDTDTQY
v_gene: TRBV10-1; j_gene: TRBJ2-3; CDR3aa: ASSGANTDTQY
v_gene: TRBV20-1; j_gene: TRBJ2-1; CDR3aa: SAPQRDYPYNEQF
v_gene: TRBV2; j_gene: TRBJ2-7; CDR3aa: ASSSPGHTYEQY
v_gene: TRBV7-9; j_gene: NA; CDR3aa: ASSLETPYEQY
v_gene: TRBV29-1; j_gene: TRBJ2-1; CDR3aa: SATDYNEQF
v_gene: TRBV15; j_gene: TRBJ2-1; CDR3aa: ATSRERGSYNEQF
v_gene: TRBV29-1; j_gene: TRBJ2-1; CDR3aa: SVEDPGRGSYNEQF
v_gene: TRBV29-1; j_gene: TRBJ2-7; CDR3aa: SVEFVGYEQY
v_gene: TRBV20-1; j_gene: TRBJ2-7; CDR3aa: SATSDVEEQY
v_gene: TRBV20-1; j_gene: TRBJ1-4; CDR3aa: SARSRTDTTNEKLF
v_gene: TRBV7-9; j_gene: TRBJ2-7; CDR3aa: ASSSQYEQY
v_gene: TRBV2; j_gene: TRBJ1-5; CDR3aa: ASSGQSREPQH
v_gene: TRBV20-1; j_gene: TRBJ1-1; CDR3aa: SAREDTEAF
v_gene: TRBV15; j_gene: TRBJ2-2; CDR3aa: ASKTPGTGELF
v_gene: TRBV7-2; j_gene: TRBJ2-1; CDR3aa: ASSLARGNEQF
v_gene: TRBV20-1; j_gene: TRBJ1-3; CDR3aa: SARERDFSGNTIY
v_gene: TRBV2; j_gene: TRBJ2-1; CDR3aa: ASSQGLTAYNEQF
v_gene: TRBV2; j_gene: TRBJ2-1; CDR3aa: ASSDRGEQF
v_gene: TRBV20-1; j_gene: TRBJ2-5; CDR3aa: SATGGRDKETQY
v_gene: TRBV2; j_gene: TRBJ2-5; CDR3aa: ASSSRTGVEQY
v_gene: TRBV16; j_gene: TRBJ2-7; CDR3aa: ASSQTSSGEQY
v_gene: TRBV10-1; j_gene: TRBJ2-1; CDR3aa: ASRAGTVGNNEQF
v_gene: TRBV4-2; j_gene: TRBJ2-3; CDR3aa: ASSSLRGLGDTQY
v_gene: TRBV19; j_gene: TRBJ1-1; CDR3aa: ASSIRAANTEAF
v_gene: TRBV5-1; j_gene: TRBJ2-7; CDR3aa: ASSLVSGPYEQY
v_gene: TRBV24-1; j_gene: TRBJ2-5; CDR3aa: ATSDLFRTQY
v_gene: TRBV7-6; j_gene: TRBJ1-3; CDR3aa: ASSLVPGQGNAIY